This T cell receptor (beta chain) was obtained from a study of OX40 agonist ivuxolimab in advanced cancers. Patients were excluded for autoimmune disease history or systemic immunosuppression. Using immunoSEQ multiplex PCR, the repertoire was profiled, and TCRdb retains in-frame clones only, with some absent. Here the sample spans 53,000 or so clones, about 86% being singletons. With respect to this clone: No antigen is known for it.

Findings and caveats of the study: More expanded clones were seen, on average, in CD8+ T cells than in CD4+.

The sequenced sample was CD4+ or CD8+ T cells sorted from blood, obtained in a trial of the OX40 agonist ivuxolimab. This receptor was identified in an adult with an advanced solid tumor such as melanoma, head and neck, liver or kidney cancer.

The CDR3 here is CASSLEGSLLTTDTQYF. The CDR3 DNA reads TGTGCCAGCAGCTTAGAAGGCAGCCTGCTGACCACAGATACGCAGTATTTT. The rearrangement uses TRBV7-2 and TRBJ2-3, with D hard to call. The germline V and J ends were trimmed by 1 base and 2 bases, with 16 bases remaining between them. The CDR3 is 17 residues long. Germline-derived CDR1 and CDR2 are SGHTA and FQGNSA.